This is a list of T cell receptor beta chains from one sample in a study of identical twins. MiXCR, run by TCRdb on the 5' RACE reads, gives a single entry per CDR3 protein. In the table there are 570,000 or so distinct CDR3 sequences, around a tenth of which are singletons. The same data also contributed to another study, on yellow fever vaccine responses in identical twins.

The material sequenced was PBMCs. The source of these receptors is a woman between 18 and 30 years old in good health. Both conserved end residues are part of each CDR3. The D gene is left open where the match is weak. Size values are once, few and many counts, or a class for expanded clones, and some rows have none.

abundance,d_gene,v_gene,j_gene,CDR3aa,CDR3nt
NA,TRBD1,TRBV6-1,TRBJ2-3,CASMDRVGSDTQYF,TGTGCCAGCATGGACAGGGTAGGGTCAGATACGCAGTATTTT
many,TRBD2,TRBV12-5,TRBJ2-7,CASGLAQTSGRCWDEQYF,TGTGCTAGTGGTTTGGCACAGACTAGCGGGAGATGTTGGGACGAGCAGTACTTC
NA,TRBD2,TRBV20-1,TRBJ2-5,CSAREAAGDQETQYF,TGCAGTGCTAGAGAGGCAGCGGGAGATCAAGAGACCCAGTACTTC
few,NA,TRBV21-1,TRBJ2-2,CASSKNSGPYTGELFF,TGTGCCAGCAGCAAAAATTCAGGCCCATACACCGGGGAGCTGTTTTTT
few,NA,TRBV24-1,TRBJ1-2,CATSDAPKGEYGYTF,TGTGCCACCAGTGATGCCCCAAAGGGAGAATATGGCTACACCTTC
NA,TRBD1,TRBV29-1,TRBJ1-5,CSVGTGGTQPQHF,TGCAGCGTCGGGACAGGGGGCACTCAGCCCCAGCATTTT
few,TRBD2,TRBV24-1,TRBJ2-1,CATSDPPGTNDEQFF,TGTGCCACCAGTGATCCCCCTGGGACTAACGATGAGCAGTTCTTC
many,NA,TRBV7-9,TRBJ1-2,CASSLARVGYTF,TGTGCCAGCAGCTTAGCTAGGGTCGGCTACACCTTC
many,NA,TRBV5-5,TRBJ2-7,CASSLGQDYEGGCF,TGTGCCAGCAGCTTGGGACAGGACTACGAAGGGGGATGTTTC
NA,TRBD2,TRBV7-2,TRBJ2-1,CASSRWTSGRVLDEQFF,TGTGCCAGCAGCCGATGGACTAGCGGGCGCGTCCTGGATGAGCAGTTCTTC
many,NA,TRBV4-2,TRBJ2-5,CASSQDSRTGETQYF,TGTGCCAGCAGCCAAGATTCCAGGACGGGGGAGACCCAGTACTTC
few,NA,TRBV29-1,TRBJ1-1,CSVDREGGTEAFF,TGCAGCGTTGACCGTGAGGGGGGTACTGAAGCTTTCTTT
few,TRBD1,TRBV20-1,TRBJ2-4,CSARLPPGQASIQYF,TGCAGTGCTAGACTACCTCCGGGACAGGCTAGCATTCAGTACTTC
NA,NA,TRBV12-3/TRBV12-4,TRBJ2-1,CASSLQLGSNEQFF,TGTGCCAGCAGTTTACAGTTAGGGTCTAATGAGCAGTTCTTC
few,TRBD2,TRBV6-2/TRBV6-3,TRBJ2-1,CASRELAGFEQFF,TGTGCCAGCAGGGAACTAGCGGGATTTGAGCAGTTCTTC
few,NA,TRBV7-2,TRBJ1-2,CASSLVSAANYGYTF,TGTGCCAGCAGCTTAGTCTCGGCAGCTAACTATGGCTACACCTTC
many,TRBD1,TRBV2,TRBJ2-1,CASSGSLRTGATHPYNEQFF,TGTGCCAGCAGTGGCTCACTTAGGACAGGGGCCACCCACCCCTACAATGAGCAGTTCTTC
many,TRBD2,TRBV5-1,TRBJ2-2,CASRRSGINTGELFF,TGCGCCAGCAGACGCAGCGGGATCAACACCGGGGAGCTGTTTTTT
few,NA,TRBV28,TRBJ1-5,CASKVLDQPQHF,TGTGCCAGCAAAGTACTAGATCAGCCCCAGCATTTT
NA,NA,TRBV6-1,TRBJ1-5,CASSQDAYSNQPQHF,TGTGCCAGCAGTCAAGACGCTTATAGCAATCAGCCCCAGCATTTT
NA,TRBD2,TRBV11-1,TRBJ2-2,CASSFFTSGLAGGRGTGELFF,TGTGCCAGCAGCTTCTTTACGTCGGGACTAGCGGGGGGGCGCGGCACCGGGGAGCTGTTTTTT
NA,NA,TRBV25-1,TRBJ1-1,CASLGEFNTEAFF,TGTGCCAGCCTGGGCGAATTTAACACTGAAGCTTTCTTT
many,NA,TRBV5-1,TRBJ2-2,CASSLTLGTGELFF,TGCGCCAGCAGCTTGACGTTAGGAACCGGGGAGCTGTTTTTT
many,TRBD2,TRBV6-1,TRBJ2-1,CASSPTSGSYNEQFF,TGTGCCAGCAGCCCGACTAGCGGATCCTACAATGAGCAGTTCTTC
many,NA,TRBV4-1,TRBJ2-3,CASSRGTEDTDTQYF,TGCGCCAGCAGCCGAGGGACCGAAGACACAGATACGCAGTATTTT
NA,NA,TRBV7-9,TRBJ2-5,CASSPGVGETQYF,TGTGCCAGCAGTCCTGGGGTAGGCGAGACCCAGTACTTC
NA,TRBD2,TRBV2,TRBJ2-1,CAICTGTGTSGGAYNEQFF,TGTGCCATCTGCACGGGGACCGGGACTAGCGGGGGGGCTTACAATGAGCAGTTCTTC
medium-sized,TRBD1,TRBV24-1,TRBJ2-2,CATGGTGESGELFF,TGTGCCACCGGCGGGACAGGGGAGTCCGGGGAGCTGTTTTTT
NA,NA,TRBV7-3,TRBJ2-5,CASSMTGMQETQYF,TGTGCCAGCAGCATGACAGGAATGCAAGAGACCCAGTACTTC
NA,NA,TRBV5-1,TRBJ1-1,CASSPRGWDTEAFF,TGCGCCAGCAGCCCGAGGGGCTGGGACACTGAAGCTTTCTTT
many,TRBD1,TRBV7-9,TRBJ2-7,CASSPDRGFVEQYF,TGTGCCAGCAGCCCAGACAGGGGTTTTGTCGAGCAGTACTTC
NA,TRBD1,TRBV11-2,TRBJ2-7,CASTFQLGTGPYEQYF,TGTGCCAGCACTTTCCAACTTGGGACAGGGCCCTACGAGCAGTACTTC
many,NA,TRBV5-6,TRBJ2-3,CASSLASKASTDTQYF,TGTGCCAGCAGCTTGGCCTCCAAGGCAAGCACAGATACGCAGTATTTT
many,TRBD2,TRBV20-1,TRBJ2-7,CSARESTGLAYEQYF,TGCAGTGCTAGGGAATCAACGGGACTAGCCTACGAGCAGTACTTC
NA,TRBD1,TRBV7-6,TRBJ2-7,CASSLGSGEHTGGAWYEQYF,TGTGCCAGCAGCTTAGGATCAGGCGAACATACAGGGGGCGCTTGGTACGAGCAGTACTTC
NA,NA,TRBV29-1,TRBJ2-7,CSVVGAGYEQYF,TGCAGCGTTGTTGGGGCAGGCTACGAGCAGTACTTC
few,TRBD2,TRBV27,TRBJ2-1,CASSVRGGGPNEQFF,TGTGCCAGCAGCGTCCGCGGGGGAGGGCCCAATGAGCAGTTCTTC
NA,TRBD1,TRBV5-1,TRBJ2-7,CASSLAWDRGLYEQYF,TGCGCCAGCAGCTTGGCCTGGGACAGGGGGCTCTACGAGCAGTACTTC
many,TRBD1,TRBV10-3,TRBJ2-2,CAIRTGESGELFF,TGTGCCATAAGGACAGGGGAGAGCGGGGAGCTGTTTTTT
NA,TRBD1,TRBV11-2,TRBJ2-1,CASSLKGDRGSYNEQFF,TGTGCCAGCAGCTTAAAAGGTGACAGGGGCTCCTACAATGAGCAGTTCTTC
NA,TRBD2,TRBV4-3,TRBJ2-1,CANSQDGLAENNEQFF,TGCGCCAACAGCCAAGATGGACTAGCGGAAAACAATGAGCAGTTCTTC
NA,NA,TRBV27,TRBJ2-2,CASSFWGYTGELFF,TGTGCCAGCAGTTTCTGGGGGTACACCGGGGAGCTGTTTTTT
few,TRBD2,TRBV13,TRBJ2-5,CASGRLAEETQYF,TGTGCCAGCGGGAGACTAGCGGAAGAGACCCAGTACTTC
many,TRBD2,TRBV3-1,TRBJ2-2,CASSRPAGGNTGELFF,TGTGCCAGCAGCCGACCCGCGGGGGGGAACACCGGGGAGCTGTTTTTT
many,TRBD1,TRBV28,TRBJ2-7,CASSPPRGLSSYEQYF,TGTGCCAGCAGTCCACCGAGGGGGCTGAGCTCCTACGAGCAGTACTTC
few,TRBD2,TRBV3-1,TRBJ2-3,CASSPGLAGADQYF,TGTGCCAGCAGCCCGGGACTAGCGGGGGCCGACCAGTATTTT
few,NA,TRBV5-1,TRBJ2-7,CASDTGDNYEQYF,TGCGCCAGTGATACGGGAGATAACTACGAGCAGTACTTC
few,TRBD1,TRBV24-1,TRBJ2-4,CATSDTGQGAQNIQYF,TGTGCCACCAGTGACACGGGACAGGGGGCCCAAAACATTCAGTACTTC
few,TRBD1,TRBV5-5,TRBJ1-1,CASSGKRGPADTEAFF,TGTGCCAGCAGCGGAAAGAGGGGGCCAGCGGACACTGAAGCTTTCTTT
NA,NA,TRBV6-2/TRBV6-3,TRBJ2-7,CASSWTSGGYEQYF,TGTGCCAGCAGTTGGACCAGTGGAGGCTACGAGCAGTACTTC
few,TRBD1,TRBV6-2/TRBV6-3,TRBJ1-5,CASSKDRGVPLNQPQHF,TGTGCCAGCAGTAAAGACAGGGGAGTACCCCTCAATCAGCCCCAGCATTTT
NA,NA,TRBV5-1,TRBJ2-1,CASSFVPGEEYNEQFF,TGCGCCAGCAGCTTTGTGCCGGGGGAGGAGTACAATGAGCAGTTCTTC
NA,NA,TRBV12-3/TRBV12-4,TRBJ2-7,CASSLKLGTSGTYEQYF,TGTGCCAGCAGTTTAAAACTCGGGACCTCCGGAACCTACGAGCAGTACTTC
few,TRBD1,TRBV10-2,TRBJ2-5,CASSAGQQETQYF,TGCGCCAGCAGTGCGGGACAGCAAGAGACCCAGTACTTC